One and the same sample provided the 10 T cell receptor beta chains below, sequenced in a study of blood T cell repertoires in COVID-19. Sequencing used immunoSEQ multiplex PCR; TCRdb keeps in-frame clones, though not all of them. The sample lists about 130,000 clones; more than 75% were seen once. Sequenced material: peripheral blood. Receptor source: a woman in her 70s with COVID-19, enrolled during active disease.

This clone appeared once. The CDR3 region is CASSLRGFDSNEQFF. Here the CDR3 DNA reads TGTGCCAGCAGCTTGAGGGGCTTTGACTCCAATGAGCAGTTCTTC. The genes are TRBV5-8 and TRBJ2-1; D perhaps matches TRBD1 (5 bases). The CDR3 extends over 15 amino acids. The V end was cut by 1 base, the J end by 6 bases, with 14 bases between. Looked up from germline, CDR1 is SGHTS and CDR2 is YDEGEE.

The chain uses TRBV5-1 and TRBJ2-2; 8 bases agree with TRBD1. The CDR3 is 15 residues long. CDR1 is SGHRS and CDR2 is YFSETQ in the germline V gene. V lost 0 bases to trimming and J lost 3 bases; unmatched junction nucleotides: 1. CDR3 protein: CASSLAGQDTGELFF. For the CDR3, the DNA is TGCGCCAGCAGCTTGGCGGGACAGGACACCGGGGAGCTGTTTTTT.

This CDR3 is CASSEGQKNQPQHF. In DNA form, the CDR3 reads TGTGCCAGCAGTGAGGGACAGAAAAATCAGCCCCAGCATTTT. The chain is built from TRBV6-1 and TRBJ1-5; 7 positions agree with TRBD1. With 3 bases clipped from V and 4 bases from J, the junction kept 3 bases outside the gene matches. The V gene's germline CDR1 is MNHNS and CDR2 SASEGT. This CDR3 spans 14 amino acids.

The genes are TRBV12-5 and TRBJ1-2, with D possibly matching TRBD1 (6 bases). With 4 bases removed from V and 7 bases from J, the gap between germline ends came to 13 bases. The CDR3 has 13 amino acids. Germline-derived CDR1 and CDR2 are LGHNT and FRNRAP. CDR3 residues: CASGSGVGGGYTF. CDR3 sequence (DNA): TGTGCTAGTGGTTCCGGTGTAGGGGGTGGCTACACCTTC.

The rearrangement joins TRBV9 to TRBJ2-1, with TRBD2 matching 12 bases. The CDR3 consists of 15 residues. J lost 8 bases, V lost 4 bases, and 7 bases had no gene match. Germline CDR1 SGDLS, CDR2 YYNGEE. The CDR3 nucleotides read TGTGCCAGCAGCCTTACTAGCGGGGGGACCTATGAGCAGTTCTTC. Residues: CASSLTSGGTYEQFF.

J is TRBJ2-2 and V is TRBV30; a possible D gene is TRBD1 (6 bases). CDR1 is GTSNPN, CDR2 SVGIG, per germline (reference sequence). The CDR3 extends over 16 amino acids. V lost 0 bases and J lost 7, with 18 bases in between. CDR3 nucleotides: TGTGCCTGGAGTGTACGGGCAGGGGTAGGCGGCGGGGAGCTGTTTTTT. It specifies CAWSVRAGVGGGELFF.

CDR3 nucleotide sequence: TGTGCCAGCATCGCCGGGGGGGGCCACTACGAGCAGTACTTC. Residues: CASIAGGGHYEQYF. This sequence joins TRBV28 and TRBJ2-7; 8 bases map to TRBD2. CDR1 is MDHEN, CDR2 SYDVKM, per germline. CDR3 size: 14 residues. The V segment lost 7 bases and the J segment 3 bases; nucleotides outside the gene matches: 8.

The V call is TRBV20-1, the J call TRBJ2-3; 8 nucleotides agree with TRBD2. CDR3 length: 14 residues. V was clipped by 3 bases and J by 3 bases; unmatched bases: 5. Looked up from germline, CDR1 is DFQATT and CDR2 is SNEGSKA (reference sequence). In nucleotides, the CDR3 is TGCAGTGCTAGTCGGGGGGGGAGGACAGATACGCAGTATTTT. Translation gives CSASRGGRTDTQYF.

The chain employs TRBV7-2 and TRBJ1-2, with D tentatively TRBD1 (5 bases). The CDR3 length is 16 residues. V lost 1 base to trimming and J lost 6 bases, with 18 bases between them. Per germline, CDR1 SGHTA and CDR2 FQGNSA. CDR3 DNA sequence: TGTGCCAGCAGCTTAGAAACATATCGGGGGGTAAATGGCTACACCTTC. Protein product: CASSLETYRGVNGYTF.

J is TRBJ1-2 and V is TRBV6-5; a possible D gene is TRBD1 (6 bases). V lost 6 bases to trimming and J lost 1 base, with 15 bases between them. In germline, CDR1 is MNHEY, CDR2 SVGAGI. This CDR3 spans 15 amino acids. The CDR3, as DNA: TGTGCCAGCAGCCCCGGGGGGGCCATTAACTATGGCTACACCTTC. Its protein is CASSPGGAINYGYTF.